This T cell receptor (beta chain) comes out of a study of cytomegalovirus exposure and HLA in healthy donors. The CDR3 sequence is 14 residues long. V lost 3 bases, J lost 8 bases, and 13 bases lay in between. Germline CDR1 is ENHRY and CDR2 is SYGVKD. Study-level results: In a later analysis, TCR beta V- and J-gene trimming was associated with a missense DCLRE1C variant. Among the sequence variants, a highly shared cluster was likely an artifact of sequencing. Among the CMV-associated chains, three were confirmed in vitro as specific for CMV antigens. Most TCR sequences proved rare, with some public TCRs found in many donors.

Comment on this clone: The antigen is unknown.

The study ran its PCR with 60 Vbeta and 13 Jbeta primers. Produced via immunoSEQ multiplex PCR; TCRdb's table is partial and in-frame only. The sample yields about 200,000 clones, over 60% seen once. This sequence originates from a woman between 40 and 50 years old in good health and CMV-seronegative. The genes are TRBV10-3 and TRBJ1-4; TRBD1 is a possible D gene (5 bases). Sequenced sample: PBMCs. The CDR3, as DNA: TGTGCCATCAGTGATTACGGGGGAAAGGAAAAACTGTTTTTT. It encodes CAISDYGGKEKLFF.